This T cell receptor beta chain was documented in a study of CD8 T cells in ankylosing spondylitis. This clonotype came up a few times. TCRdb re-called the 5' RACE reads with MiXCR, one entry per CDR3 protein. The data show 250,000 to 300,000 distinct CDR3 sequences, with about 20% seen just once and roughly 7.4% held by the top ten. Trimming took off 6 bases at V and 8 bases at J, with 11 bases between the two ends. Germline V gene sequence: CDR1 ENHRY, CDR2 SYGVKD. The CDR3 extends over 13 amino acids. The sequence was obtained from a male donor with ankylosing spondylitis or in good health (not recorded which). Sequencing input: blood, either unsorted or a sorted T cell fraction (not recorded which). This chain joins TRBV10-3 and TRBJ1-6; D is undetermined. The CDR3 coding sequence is TGTGCCATCAGAAACTTAGCTGATTCACCCCTCCACTTT. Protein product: CAIRNLADSPLHF.